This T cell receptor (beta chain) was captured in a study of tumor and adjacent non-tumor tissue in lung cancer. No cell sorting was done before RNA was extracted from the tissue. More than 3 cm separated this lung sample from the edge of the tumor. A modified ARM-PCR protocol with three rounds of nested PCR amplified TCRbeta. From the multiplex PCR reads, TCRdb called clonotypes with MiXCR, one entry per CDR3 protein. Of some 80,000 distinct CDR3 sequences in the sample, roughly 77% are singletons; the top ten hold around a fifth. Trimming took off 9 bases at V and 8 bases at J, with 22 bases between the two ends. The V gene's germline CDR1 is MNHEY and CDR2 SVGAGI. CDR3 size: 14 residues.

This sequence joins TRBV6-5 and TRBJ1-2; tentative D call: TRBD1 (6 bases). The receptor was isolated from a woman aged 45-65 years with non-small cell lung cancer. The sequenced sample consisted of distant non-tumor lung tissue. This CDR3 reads CARTTLGSGGGYTF. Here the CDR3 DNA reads TGTGCCAGGACCACTTTAGGTTCGGGGGGCGGCTACACCTTC.